The entry that follows covers one TCR beta chain sequence. This receptor's antigen is unknown. One junction end does not reproduce the germline sequence, and a read error may be involved. This sample was included in a study of blood T cell repertoires in COVID-19 (dated by TCRdb to about 2020). For context, the study as a whole: Collaborator samples came from the United States, Italy and Spain and covered acute and convalescent phases of COVID-19. The repertoires were released in a freely available public database meant as a resource for research on the immune response to SARS-CoV-2. Samples were obtained from the ongoing ImmuneRACE study (first 160 participants) and from about 1,300 subjects provided by 6 global collaborators. Where available, HLA class I and class II types were obtained from metadata supplied by the sample provider rather than from assay-based typing. The sample metadata nearly always contained a de-identified subject ID, COVID-19 status, age in years and sex. The material from the prospective study consisted of cDNA or gDNA derived from T cells, B-cell-depleted T cells, or PBMCs. Subjects who had been exposed to COVID-19, were actively infected with it, or had recovered from it provided the deeply sampled blood TCRbeta repertoires that made up the dataset. The investigation overall reported the following: How much clinical and demographic metadata was included differed by source and by participant, and the metadata was provided uncurated.

The immunoSEQ Assay, a bias-controlled multiplex PCR, was used to amplify TCRbeta CDR3 regions from genomic DNA. From the authors' description of their analysis: The number of nucleated cells in each sample was estimated from the amplification of reference gene primers within the assay. To quantify the absolute abundance of each unique TCRbeta CDR3 rearrangement, sequence reads were collapsed and filtered. For each sample, productive Simpson clonality was calculated by taking the square root of Simpson's diversity index across productive rearrangements. TCRdb took this table from immuneACCESS and kept in-frame rearrangements with V and J called. Such tables lack part of the clones; where checked against another copy, unresolved V genes explain under half of the gap, and the rest is unexplained. V and J calls and clone size come straight from that table; D and trimming were deduced from the DNA. A total of about 210,000 clones appear in this sample, 81% of them only once. Clones ranked in the top ten supply around 9% of the sample.

Participants in the prospective study were enrolled through a virtual design, were aged about 18 to 90 years, and lived in 24 United States geographic areas. In the prospective study, cohorts were assigned on the basis of participant-reported clinical history obtained from a screening survey and a study questionnaire. In the prospective study, mobile phlebotomists collected whole blood, serum and a nasopharyngeal or oropharyngeal swab from each participant. Participants in the prospective study had the option to provide additional blood draws and questionnaires over a 2-month period. Prospective study blood samples were shipped either frozen or at room temperature before DNA extraction. CDR1 and CDR2 (MNHEY, SVGAGI) derive from the germline V gene. Taken from cysteine to phenylalanine, the CDR3 has 14 residues. Solely the CDR3 DNA is kept, with 42 bases framed from the first base.

The source is a woman aged 45-59 years with acute COVID-19. Recombination linked TRBV6-5 to TRBJ1-6; TRBD1 might be the D gene, on 6 matching bases. The sequencing input was PBMCs or T cells enriched from blood (not recorded which). The CDR3 here reads CASSSPVRGSSLHF. Read as DNA, the sequence is TGTGCCAGCAGTTCTCCGGTCAGGGGTTCATCCCTCCACTTT.